This TCR beta chain appears in the sequencing data of a study of Graves' ophthalmopathy and Graves' hyperthyroidism. Overall study results and limits: With roughly 69% sensitivity and more than 72% specificity, the model predicted ophthalmopathy progression.

RNA transcripts were the template, and TCR beta CDR3 regions were amplified from them. Following a first-round RT-PCR that used HTBI primers, a second-round multiplex PCR was carried out. TCRdb reprocessed the multiplex PCR reads with MiXCR, giving one entry per CDR3 protein. This sample has 150,000 to 200,000 distinct CDR3 sequences, with around 40% found just once. V lost 1 base, J lost 0 bases, and 7 bases lay in between. The CDR3 sequence is 15 residues long. Of note for this clonotype: Its antigen is currently unknown.

Sequencing used peripheral blood. The sequence derives from a man aged 25-45 years with Graves' ophthalmopathy. This rearrangement joins TRBV12-3 or TRBV12-4 to TRBJ1-3; D not resolved. The CDR3 coding sequence is TGTGCCAGCAGTTTAGAAGCCGCCTCTGGAAACACCATATATTTT. It codes for CASSLEAASGNTIYF.